This is a list of T cell receptor beta chains from one sample in a study of cytomegalovirus exposure and HLA in healthy donors. Repertoires were generated with immunoSEQ multiplex PCR, while TCRdb's copy carries only in-frame clones and drops some. Among over 120,000 clones listed, just under 85% were seen once. Input material: PBMCs. Receptors were obtained from a woman aged 55 to 70 in good health and CMV-seropositive. CDR3s include the opening cysteine and the closing phenylalanine or tryptophan. Each record gives: J gene, V gene, clone size, D gene, CDR3 DNA, CDR3 protein. A D gene is named only where the DNA matches it firmly. Size is omitted from some rows. Given values are once, few, many or a class for expanded clones.

>TRBJ2-1|TRBV4-3|-|-
TGCGCCAGTTCCCCGTCCGGGGTGGGGGCCCCTGTGCAGTTCTTC
CASSPSGVGAPVQFF
>TRBJ2-7|TRBV7-9|-|-
TGTCCCAGCAGCCAGTCCCAGGCCGAGCAGTACTTC
CPSSQSQAEQYF
>TRBJ1-2|TRBV6-1|-|-
TGTGCCAGCAGATCGGACAGCTATGGCTACACCTTC
CASRSDSYGYTF
>TRBJ2-1|TRBV7-8|-|-
TGTGCCAGCAGCTTCTCGGCCTACAATGAGCAGTTCTTC
CASSFSAYNEQFF
>TRBJ2-7|TRBV5-4|-|TRBD2
TGTGCCAGCAGCCTACTAGCGGGAGCCAACTACGAGCGGTACTTC
CASSLLAGANYERYF
>TRBJ2-3|TRBV4-2|few|-
TGTGCCAGCAGCCAAGATGGAGGGGGCTTAGATACGCAGTATTTT
CASSQDGGGLDTQYF
>TRBJ2-7|TRBV4-1|-|-
TGCGCCAGCAGCTCGACAGAGTACGAGCAGTACTTC
CASSSTEYEQYF
>TRBJ1-1|TRBV4-2|-|-
TGTGCCAGCAGCCAAGTAGGAGCGATGCTTGAAGCTTTCTTT
CASSQVGAMLEAFF
>TRBJ1-5|TRBV28|few|-
TGTGCCAGCGGGAGTGGACAGACCAATCAGCCCCAGCATTTT
CASGSGQTNQPQHF
>TRBJ1-2|TRBV5-6|-|-
TGTGCCAGCAGCCGCGCCGGTGGCTACACCTTC
CASSRAGGYTF
>TRBJ1-4|TRBV4-2|-|-
TGTGCCAGCAGCCAAGATCTGGAGACTAGTTTTTTGGAAAAACTGTTTTTT
CASSQDLETSFLEKLFF
>TRBJ2-7|TRBV7-9|-|TRBD2
TGTGCCAGCAGCGAAACCTTGGCTGGCGGGAGGTACGAGCAGTACTTC
CASSETLAGGRYEQYF
>TRBJ2-7|TRBV25-1|-|-
TGTGCCAGCAGTGAAATCTACGAGCAGTACTTC
CASSEIYEQYF
>TRBJ2-7|TRBV5-6|-|-
TGTGCCAGCAGCTACCCTTTAGAGTACTTATCCGAGCAGTACTTC
CASSYPLEYLSEQYF
>TRBJ2-3|TRBV14|-|TRBD1
TGTGCCAGCAGCCGGTACGGGACAGTTAGCACAGATACGCAGTATTTT
CASSRYGTVSTDTQYF
>TRBJ2-4|TRBV7-6|-|TRBD2
TGTGCCAGCAGCTTAGGCAGCGGGAGTATCGAAAACATTCAGTACTTC
CASSLGSGSIENIQYF
>TRBJ2-1|TRBV21-1|few|-
TGTGCCAGCAGCGGATGGAACAGAACTAGCGGGATTCACAATGAGCAGTTCTTC
CASSGWNRTSGIHNEQFF
>TRBJ2-7|TRBV27|-|TRBD2
TGTGCCAGCAGTTTAAGGACTAGCGATGCCTACGAGCAGTACTTC
CASSLRTSDAYEQYF
>TRBJ2-1|TRBV28|-|-
TGTGCCAGCAGTTCACAGACAAGAAAACAGTTCTTC
CASSSQTRKQFF
>TRBJ2-3|TRBV5-1|-|TRBD1
TGCGCCAGCAGCTCCGGGACAGGGATAGATACGCAGTATTTT
CASSSGTGIDTQYF
>TRBJ2-3|TRBV13|-|-
TGTGCCAGCAGCTCCCAAAAAGCGGAAGACACAGATACGCAGTATTTT
CASSSQKAEDTDTQYF
>TRBJ2-2|TRBV7-2|-|-
TGTGCCAGCAGCCCTGGGCGGGGTGGCACCGGGGAGCTGTTTTTT
CASSPGRGGTGELFF
>TRBJ2-7|TRBV5-1|-|TRBD1
TGCGCCAGCAGCCAGGACAGGGACTACGAGCAGTACTTC
CASSQDRDYEQYF
>TRBJ2-7|TRBV15|-|TRBD1
TGTGCCACCAGCAGATCGACGGACAGGACCACCTACGAGCAGTACTTC
CATSRSTDRTTYEQYF
>TRBJ2-7|TRBV29-1|-|TRBD1
TGCAGCGTACGAAGACAGGGGAGCTCCTACGAGCAGTACTTC
CSVRRQGSSYEQYF
>TRBJ2-5|TRBV5-5|-|-
TGTGCCAGCAGCCTCCTCCCGTTACAGGGTCCCGAGGGGGAGACCCAGTACTTC
CASSLLPLQGPEGETQYF
>TRBJ2-1|TRBV5-4|-|TRBD2
TGTGCCAGCAGCTTGGCCCCAGCGGGAGTGGTGGATGAGCAGTTCTTC
CASSLAPAGVVDEQFF
>TRBJ2-7|TRBV28|-|TRBD2
TGTGCCAGCAGTTCACAGGGACTAGCGGTCCCCTACGAGCAGTACTTC
CASSSQGLAVPYEQYF
>TRBJ2-7|TRBV9|-|TRBD2
TGTGCCAGCAGCGCGACTAGCGGGAGTGGGGAGCAGTACTTC
CASSATSGSGEQYF